This T cell receptor (beta chain) was sequenced during a study of tumor-infiltrating lymphocytes in primary liver carcinoma. A primer in the constant region served to generate TCR beta cDNA from approximately 450 ng of total RNA. Each TCR beta library was derived from three nested multiplex PCR rounds that employed slightly modified ARM-PCR. MiXCR was run by TCRdb on the multiplex PCR reads, yielding one entry per CDR3 protein. The data contain 300,000 to 350,000 distinct CDR3 sequences, roughly two thirds of them singletons. Unsorted whole blood yielded the blood RNA, and germline DNA was also extracted. Sequencing was done on a sample of peripheral blood. The clonotype comes from a man aged 35-49 years with primary liver carcinoma and hepatitis B virus infection.

As DNA, the CDR3 is TGTGCCAGCAGCCCCCAGAAATTCTCCTACGAGCAGTACTTC. Protein product: CASSPQKFSYEQYF. The chain employs TRBV11-2 and TRBJ2-7; D is unclear. Trimming took 5 bases from V and 0 from J, leaving 11 bases between them. This CDR3 spans 14 amino acids. The germline V gene has CDR1 SGHAT and CDR2 FQNNGV.